The sequence of this TCR beta chain was determined in a study of blood T cell repertoires in COVID-19. Study-wide context: Collection of acute and convalescent COVID-19 samples took place in the United States, Italy and Spain. From T cells, B-cell-depleted T cells, or PBMCs came the material, which was cDNA or gDNA.

As originally analysed: Reference gene primer amplification gave nucleated cell count estimates. Measured with immunoSEQ multiplex PCR; TCRdb has only the in-frame clones, and not every one. From that table come the V and J calls and clone size; the DNA was used to work out D and trimming. The sample holds 140,000 or so clones, 82% seen once. This clonotype originated in a woman aged 80 or older with acute or convalescent COVID-19. Sequencing used peripheral blood.

CDR3 in amino acids: CASSSPGGGNTEAFF. CDR3 DNA sequence: TGTGCCAGCAGTTCGCCGGGGGGTGGCAACACTGAAGCTTTCTTT. V gene TRBV28 combines with J gene TRBJ1-1; maybe TRBD1 (5 bases). The CDR3 is 15 residues long. Trimming removed 4 bases from V and 2 bases from J, with 14 bases in between. The germline V gene has CDR1 MDHEN and CDR2 SYDVKM.